This TCR beta chain was captured in a study of metastatic and nonmetastatic thyroid tumors. Study overall: Thyroid patients, malignant and benign, had repertoires compared across blood and tumor or nodule tissue.

Thyroid surgery was preceded by no treatment in any patient. How the authors handled the data: Clinicopathological groups supplied CDR3 differences that were used to build a distant-metastasis classifier for papillary thyroid cancer. TCRdb re-analyzed the PCR reads using MiXCR. The V and J calls here are based on TCRdb, not the publication. The data contain 25,000 or so clones, 15% to 20% of them singletons. This clone was seen repeatedly, ten times or more. Its specificity is not known. The study, taken as a whole, reports: Compared with benign nodules, malignant thyroid tumors were reported to have significantly higher TCR beta diversity in both blood and tumor.

CDR1 and CDR2 from the germline V gene are SGHRS and YFSETQ. CDR3 length: 17 residues. The V end was cut by 0 bases, the J end by 0 bases, with 15 bases between. Sequencing was carried out using blood. V usage is TRBV5-1 and J usage is TRBJ1-1; a possible D gene is TRBD1 (6 bases). This TCR came from a female donor with papillary thyroid cancer or a benign thyroid nodule (not recorded which). Some clones in this sample may be carry-over from other donors' samples. CDR3 residues: CASSLGVAGAMNTEAFF. CDR3 sequence (DNA): TGCGCCAGCAGCTTGGGGGTGGCAGGGGCGATGAACACTGAAGCTTTCTTT.